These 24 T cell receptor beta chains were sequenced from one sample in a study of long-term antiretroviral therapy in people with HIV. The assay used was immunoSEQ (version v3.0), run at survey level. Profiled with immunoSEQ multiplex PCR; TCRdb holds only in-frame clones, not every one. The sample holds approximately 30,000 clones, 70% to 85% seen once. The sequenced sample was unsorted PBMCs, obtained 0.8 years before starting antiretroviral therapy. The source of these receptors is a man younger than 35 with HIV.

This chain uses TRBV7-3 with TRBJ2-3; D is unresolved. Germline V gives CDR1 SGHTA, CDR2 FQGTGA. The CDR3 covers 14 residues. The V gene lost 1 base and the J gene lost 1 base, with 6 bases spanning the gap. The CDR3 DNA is TGTGCCAGCAGCTTAAACGCCGGCACAGATACGCAGTATTTT. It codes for CASSLNAGTDTQYF.

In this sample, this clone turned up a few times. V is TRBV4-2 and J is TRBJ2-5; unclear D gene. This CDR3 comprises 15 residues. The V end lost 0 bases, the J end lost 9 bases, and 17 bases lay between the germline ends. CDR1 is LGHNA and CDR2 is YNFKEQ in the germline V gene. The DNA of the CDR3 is TGTGCCAGCAGCCAAGATCTTGGTGGCCCCACGGCCCAGTACTTC. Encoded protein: CASSQDLGGPTAQYF.

The CDR3 DNA is TGTGCCAGCAGTTACTCAGAACAGATGCCTAATTCACCCCTCCACTTT. Amino acid sequence: CASSYSEQMPNSPLHF. The chain carries TRBV6-5 and TRBJ1-6; D ambiguous. Between the trimmed V and J ends, which lost 0 bases and 6 bases, there was a span of 12 bases. The germline V gene encodes CDR1 MNHEY and CDR2 SVGAGI. The CDR3 loop spans 16 amino acids.

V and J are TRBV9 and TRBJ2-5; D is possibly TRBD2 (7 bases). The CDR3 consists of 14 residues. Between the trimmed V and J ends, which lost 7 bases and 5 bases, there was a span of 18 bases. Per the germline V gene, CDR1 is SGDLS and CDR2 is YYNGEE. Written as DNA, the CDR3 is TGTGCCAGCGGGGGGGCGGGGAGGACGGAGACCCAGTACTTC. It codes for CASGGAGRTETQYF.

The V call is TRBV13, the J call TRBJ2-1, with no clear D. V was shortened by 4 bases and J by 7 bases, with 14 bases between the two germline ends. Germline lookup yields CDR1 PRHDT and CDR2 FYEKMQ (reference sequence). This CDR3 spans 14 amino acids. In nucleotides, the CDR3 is TGTGCCAGCAGCTCGCTAACGGACGGGAATGAGCAGTTCTTC. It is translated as CASSSLTDGNEQFF.

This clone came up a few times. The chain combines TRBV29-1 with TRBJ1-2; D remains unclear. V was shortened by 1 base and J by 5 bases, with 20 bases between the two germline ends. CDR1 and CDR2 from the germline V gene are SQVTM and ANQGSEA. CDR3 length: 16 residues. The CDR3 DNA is TGCAGCGTTGAAGGGTCCACGGTTGGCAGAAGGTATGGCTACACCTTC. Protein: CSVEGSTVGRRYGYTF.

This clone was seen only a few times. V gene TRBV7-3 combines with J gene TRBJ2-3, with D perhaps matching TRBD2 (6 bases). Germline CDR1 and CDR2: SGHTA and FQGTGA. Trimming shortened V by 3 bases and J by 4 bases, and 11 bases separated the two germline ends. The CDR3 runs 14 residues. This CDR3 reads CASSFPGEADTQYF. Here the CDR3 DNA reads TGTGCCAGCAGCTTCCCGGGAGAGGCAGATACGCAGTATTTT.

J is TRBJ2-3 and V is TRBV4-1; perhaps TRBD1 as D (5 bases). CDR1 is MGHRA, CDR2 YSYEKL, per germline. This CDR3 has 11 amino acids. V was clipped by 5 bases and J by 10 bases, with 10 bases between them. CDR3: CASSDSTAQYF. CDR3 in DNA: TGCGCCAGCAGCGACAGTACCGCGCAGTATTTT.

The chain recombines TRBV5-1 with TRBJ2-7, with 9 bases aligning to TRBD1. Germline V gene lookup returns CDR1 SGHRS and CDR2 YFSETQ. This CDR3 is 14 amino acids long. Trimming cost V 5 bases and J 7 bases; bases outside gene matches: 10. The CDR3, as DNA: TGCGCCAGCAGAACGGACAGGGGAACTAGAGAGCAGTACTTC. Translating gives CASRTDRGTREQYF.

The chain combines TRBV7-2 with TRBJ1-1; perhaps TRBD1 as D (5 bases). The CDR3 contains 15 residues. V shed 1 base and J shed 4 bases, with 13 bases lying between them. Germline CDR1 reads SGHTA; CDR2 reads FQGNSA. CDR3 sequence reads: CASSLVTGQGTEAFF. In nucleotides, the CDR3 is TGTGCCAGCAGCTTAGTAACAGGCCAGGGCACTGAAGCTTTCTTT.

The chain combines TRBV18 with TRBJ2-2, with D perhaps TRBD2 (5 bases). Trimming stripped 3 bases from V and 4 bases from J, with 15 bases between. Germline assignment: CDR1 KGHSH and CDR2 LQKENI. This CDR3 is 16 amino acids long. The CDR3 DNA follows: TGTGCCAGCTCACCGACGTCTCCCCGGGGCACCGGGGAGCTGTTTTTT. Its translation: CASSPTSPRGTGELFF.

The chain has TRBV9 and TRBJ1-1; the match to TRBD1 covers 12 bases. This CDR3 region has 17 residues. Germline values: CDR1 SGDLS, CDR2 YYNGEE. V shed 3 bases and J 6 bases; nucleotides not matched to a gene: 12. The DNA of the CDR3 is TGTGCCAGCAGCGCATTCCCCTCGGGACAGGGGGCTGCTGAAGCTTTCTTT. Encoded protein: CASSAFPSGQGAAEAFF.

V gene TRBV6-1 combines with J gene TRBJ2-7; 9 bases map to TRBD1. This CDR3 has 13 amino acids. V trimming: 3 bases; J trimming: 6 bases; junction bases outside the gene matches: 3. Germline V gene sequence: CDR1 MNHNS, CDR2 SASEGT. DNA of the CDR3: TGTGCCAGCAGTGACCGACAGGGGGTCGAGCAGTACTTC. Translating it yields CASSDRQGVEQYF.

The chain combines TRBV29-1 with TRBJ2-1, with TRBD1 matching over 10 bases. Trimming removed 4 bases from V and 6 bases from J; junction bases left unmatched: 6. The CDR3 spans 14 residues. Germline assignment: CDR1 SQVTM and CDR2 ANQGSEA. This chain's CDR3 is CSVGVGQGGNEQFF. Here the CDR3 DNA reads TGCAGCGTTGGGGTCGGACAGGGGGGCAATGAGCAGTTCTTC.

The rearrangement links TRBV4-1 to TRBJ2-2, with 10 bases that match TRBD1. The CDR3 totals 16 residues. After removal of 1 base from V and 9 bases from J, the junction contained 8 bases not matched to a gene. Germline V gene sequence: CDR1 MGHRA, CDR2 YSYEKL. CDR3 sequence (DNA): TGCGCCAGCAGCCAAGTGGTCCCGGGACAGGGGCGGGAGCTGTTTTTT. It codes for CASSQVVPGQGRELFF.

CDR3 sequence reads: CASSLGTGGNEQYF. The CDR3 nucleotides read TGCGCCAGCAGCTTGGGGACAGGGGGAAACGAGCAGTACTTC. The rearrangement joins TRBV5-1 to TRBJ2-7, with TRBD1 matching over 10 bases. The germline V gene has CDR1 SGHRS and CDR2 YFSETQ. V shed 0 bases and J 5 bases; nucleotides not matched to a gene: 2. This CDR3 has 14 residues. Full variable domain (missing parts from reference TRBV5-1 and TRBJ2-7): KAGVTQTPRYLIKTRGQQVTLSCSPISGHRSVSWYQQTPGQGLQFLFEYFSETQRNKGNFPGRFSGRQFSNSRSEMNVSTLELGDSALYLCASSLGTGGNEQYFGPGTRLTVT.

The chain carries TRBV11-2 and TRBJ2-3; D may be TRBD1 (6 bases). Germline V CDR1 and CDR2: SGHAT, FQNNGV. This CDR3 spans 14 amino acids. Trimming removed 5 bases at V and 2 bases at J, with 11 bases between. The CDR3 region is CASSPGVPTDTQYF. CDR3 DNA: TGTGCCAGCAGCCCAGGGGTACCCACAGATACGCAGTATTTT.

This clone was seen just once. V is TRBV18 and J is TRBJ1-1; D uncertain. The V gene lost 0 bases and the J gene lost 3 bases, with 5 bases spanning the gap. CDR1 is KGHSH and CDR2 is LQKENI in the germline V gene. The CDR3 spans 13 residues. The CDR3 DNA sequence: TGTGCCAGCTCACCACCGGGGTACACTGAAGCTTTCTTT. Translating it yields CASSPPGYTEAFF. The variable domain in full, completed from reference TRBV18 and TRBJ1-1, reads NAGVMQNPRHLVRRRGQEARLRCSPMKGHSHVYWYRQLPEEGLKFMVYLQKENIIDESGMPKERFSAEFPKEGPSILRIQQVVRGDSAAYFCASSPPGYTEAFFGQGTRLTVV.

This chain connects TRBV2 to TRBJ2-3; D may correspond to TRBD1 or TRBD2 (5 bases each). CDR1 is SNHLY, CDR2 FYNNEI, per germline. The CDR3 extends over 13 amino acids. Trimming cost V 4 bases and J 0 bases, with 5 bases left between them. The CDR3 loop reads CASSGGSTDTQYF. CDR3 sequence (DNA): TGTGCCAGCAGTGGGGGGAGCACAGATACGCAGTATTTT.

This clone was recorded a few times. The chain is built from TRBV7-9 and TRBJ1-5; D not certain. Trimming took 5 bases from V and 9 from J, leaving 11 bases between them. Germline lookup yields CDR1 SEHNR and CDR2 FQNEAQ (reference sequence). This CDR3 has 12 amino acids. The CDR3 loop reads CASSPSDGPQHF. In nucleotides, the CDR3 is TGTGCCAGCAGCCCCAGTGACGGGCCCCAGCATTTT.

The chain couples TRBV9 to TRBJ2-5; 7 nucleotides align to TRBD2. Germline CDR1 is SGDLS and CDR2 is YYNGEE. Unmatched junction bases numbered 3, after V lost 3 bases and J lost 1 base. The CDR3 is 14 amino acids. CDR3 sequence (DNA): TGTGCCAGCAGCGGCGGGGGACCCCAAGAGACCCAGTACTTC. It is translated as CASSGGGPQETQYF.

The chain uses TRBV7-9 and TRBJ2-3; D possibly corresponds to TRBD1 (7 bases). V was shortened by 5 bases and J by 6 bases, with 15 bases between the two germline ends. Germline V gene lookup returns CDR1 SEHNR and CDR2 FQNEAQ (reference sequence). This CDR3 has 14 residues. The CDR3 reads CASSHLQGRDTQYF. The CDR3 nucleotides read TGTGCCAGCAGCCACCTACAGGGGAGGGATACGCAGTATTTT.

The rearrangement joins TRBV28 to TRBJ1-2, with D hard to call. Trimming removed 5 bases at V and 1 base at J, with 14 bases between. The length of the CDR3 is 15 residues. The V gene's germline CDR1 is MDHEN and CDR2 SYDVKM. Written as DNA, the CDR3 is TGTGCCAGCAGTGCGACCCGGGCCAATAACTATGGCTACACCTTC. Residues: CASSATRANNYGYTF.

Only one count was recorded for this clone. CDR3 sequence (DNA): TGCAGCGGGGGGCAACCTTACGAGCAGTACTTC. This sequence encodes CSGGQPYEQYF. V gene TRBV29-1 combines with J gene TRBJ2-7; D possibly corresponds to TRBD1 (6 bases). This CDR3 spans 11 amino acids. V shed 7 bases and J shed 4 bases, with 11 bases lying between them. Germline V gene sequence: CDR1 SQVTM, CDR2 ANQGSEA.